This entry is about one T cell receptor (beta chain). What it binds is not known. One end of the junction does not line up with germline, which may come from a read error. These data come from a study of cytomegalovirus exposure and HLA in healthy donors. Whole-study findings and limits: The authors reported that TCR beta sequences could predict HLA-A and HLA-B alleles. These predictions were accurate for most subjects in the first cohort.

Primers: 60 Vbeta forward and 13 Jbeta reverse. Sequencing was performed with immunoSEQ multiplex PCR; in TCRdb, only in-frame clones are kept and a portion is missing. The table records 50,000 to 65,000 clones, 60% to 80% of them present only once. This CDR3 contains 15 residues. Germline CDR1 and CDR2: SGHRS and YFSETQ. This clonotype originated in a middle-aged woman in good health and CMV-seropositive. The sequenced sample was PBMCs. The chain uses TRBV5-1 and TRBJ2-3; 10 positions match TRBD1. CDR3 sequence reads: CASTLTGGETDTQYF. For the CDR3, the DNA is TGCGCCAGCACCTTGACAGGGGGCGAGACAGATACGCAGTATTTT.